A selection of T cell receptor beta chains follows, all from one sample in a study of PD-1 blockade in classical Hodgkin lymphoma. The repertoire was sequenced with immunoSEQ multiplex PCR; TCRdb's copy has only in-frame clones and lacks some. This table holds some 70,000 clones, 93% found once. The sample comprised peripheral blood mononuclear cells (PBMCs). These receptors all stem from a human donor with classical Hodgkin lymphoma. CDR3s include the opening cysteine and the closing phenylalanine or tryptophan.

J,V,CDR3
TRBJ2-7,TRBV28,CASTTPGQSYEQYF
TRBJ2-7,TRBV6-5,CASHRSQYSYEQYF
TRBJ1-2,TRBV6-6,CASSYDWSGYTF
TRBJ2-7,TRBV7-2,CASSLDPLGGREQYF
TRBJ1-2,TRBV5-1,CASSGTTQNYGYTF
TRBJ1-1,TRBV18,CASSTQGGTEAFF
TRBJ2-4,TRBV5-4,CASSLGGGGWDPKNIQYF
TRBJ1-2,TRBV10-1,CASTNGQNYGYTF
TRBJ2-3,TRBV7-2,CASSLAATLRYF
TRBJ2-7,TRBV19,CASSYETRQYF
TRBJ1-5,TRBV7-2,CASSLRGRDRGLVNQPQHF
TRBJ1-2,TRBV5-4,CASSLAVQRSGYTF
TRBJ1-1,TRBV19,CASSRQGNRDTEAFF
TRBJ1-1,TRBV27,CASPNGGRALNTEAFF
TRBJ2-5,TRBV15,CATSRPEFYSGRETQYF
TRBJ2-2,TRBV9,CASSVDHTGELFF
TRBJ1-2,TRBV2,CASSERGTSLYGYTF
TRBJ2-5,TRBV29-1,CSVVRGPQETQYF
TRBJ2-7,TRBV4-1,CASSQAQGREQYF
TRBJ2-5,TRBV5-1,CASSWGSGQETQYF
TRBJ2-1,TRBV7-6,CASSLVLEDEQFF
TRBJ1-2,TRBV5-1,CASSSLTGGASGYTF
TRBJ2-3,TRBV6-6,CASSWQGRTDTQYF
TRBJ1-2,TRBV9,CASSVNQGSYYGYTF
TRBJ2-2,TRBV19,CASRTGGATGELFF
TRBJ1-5,TRBV7-9,CASSFEINQPQHF
TRBJ1-5,TRBV2,CASSGGFNQPQHF
TRBJ1-2,TRBV14,CASSHRGPGYTF
TRBJ1-1,TRBV5-5,CASSLVSATRNTEAFF
TRBJ2-7,TRBV5-1,CASSRGLIDSYEQYF
TRBJ1-1,TRBV9,CASSVRGNTEAFF
TRBJ1-3,TRBV30,CAWGSSGNTIYF